This T cell receptor beta chain was obtained from a study of T cell changes during pregnancy in multiple sclerosis. This CDR3 region has 14 residues. V trimming: 5 bases; J trimming: 1 base; junction bases outside the gene matches: 4. In germline, CDR1 is MNHNY, CDR2 SVGAGI (reference sequence). The repertoire was sequenced with immunoSEQ multiplex PCR; TCRdb's copy has only in-frame clones and lacks some. The table includes 35,000 to 45,000 clones, 70% to 90% detected once. This TCR was sampled from a female donor with multiple sclerosis, enrolled in a pregnancy study. The material was CD4+ T cells from peripheral blood mononuclear cells, obtained after pregnancy. The chain carries TRBV6-6 and TRBJ2-5; 7 bases align to TRBD2. The CDR3 loop is CASSPLAVQETQYF. For the CDR3, the DNA is TGTGCCAGCAGTCCGCTAGCGGTCCAAGAGACCCAGTACTTC.